This TCR beta chain was sequenced during a study of control samples from healthy donors and cancer patients. Sequenced by immunoSEQ multiplex PCR; TCRdb stores in-frame clones only, minus some. Among more than 85,000 clones, around 85% were seen once, and the ten largest hold around 40%. Germline-derived CDR1 and CDR2 are LNHDA and SQIVND (reference sequence). The CDR3 spans 15 residues. Trimming took 4 bases from V and 1 from J, leaving 11 bases between them. The chain carries TRBV19 and TRBJ1-3; D not certain. This clonotype was obtained from a man in his sixties or seventies with lung cancer. What was sequenced was PBMCs. Here the CDR3 DNA reads TGTGCCAGTAGTACCGCCTTGATTTCTGGAAACACCATATATTTT. Amino acids: CASSTALISGNTIYF.